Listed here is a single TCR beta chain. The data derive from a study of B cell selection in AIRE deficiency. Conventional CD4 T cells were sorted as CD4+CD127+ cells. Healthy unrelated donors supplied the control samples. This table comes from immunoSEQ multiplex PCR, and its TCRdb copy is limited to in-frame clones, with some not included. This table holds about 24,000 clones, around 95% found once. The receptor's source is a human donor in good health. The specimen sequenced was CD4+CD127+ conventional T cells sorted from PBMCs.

As DNA, the CDR3 is TGCGCCAGCTCTACCGACTTTGACAGGGTGAACACTGAAGCTTTCTTT. Translating gives CASSTDFDRVNTEAFF. The chain is built from TRBV4-1 and TRBJ1-1; the match to TRBD1 covers 7 bases. CDR1 is MGHRA, CDR2 YSYEKL, per germline. V was clipped by 8 bases and J by 0 bases; unmatched bases: 12. This CDR3 has 16 residues.